These 13 T cell receptor beta chains originate from one sample sequenced in a study of T cells in Graves' hyperthyroidism and ophthalmopathy. Regions amplified from RNA transcripts were the TCR beta CDR3 regions. TCR CDR3 underwent first-round RT-PCR with the HTBI primer set. TCRdb called the multiplex PCR reads again in MiXCR, with one record for every CDR3 protein. The sample records hundreds of thousands of distinct CDR3 sequences, about 15% being singletons. Sequences were obtained from blood. Receptors originate from a man younger than 35 with Graves' ophthalmopathy.

This clonotype has just a few counts. The J gene is TRBJ2-5, the V gene TRBV29-1, with D uncertain. Germline assignment: CDR1 SQVTM and CDR2 ANQGSEA. Trimming left V 4 bases short and J 7 bases short, with 4 bases between. This CDR3 is built from 9 residues. CDR3 DNA sequence: TGCAGCGTTGGAAGGACCCAGTACTTC. This translates into CSVGRTQYF.

This clonotype was detected many times. The chain recombines TRBV27 with TRBJ2-7, with D hard to call. This CDR3 is built from 15 residues. Germline V CDR1 and CDR2: MNHEY, SMNVEV (reference sequence). Trimming removed 2 bases at V and 5 bases at J, with 16 bases between. CDR3 region: CASSLARQSLHEQYF. The CDR3 DNA follows: TGTGCCAGCAGTTTAGCCCGACAATCTCTCCACGAGCAGTACTTC.

In its sample, this clonotype was seen many times. This chain connects TRBV7-9 to TRBJ2-1; either TRBD1 or TRBD2 may fit D (5 bases each). Trimming removed 3 bases from V and 8 bases from J, with 11 bases in between. Germline V gene sequence: CDR1 SEHNR, CDR2 FQNEAQ (reference sequence). The CDR3 spans 13 residues. CDR3 DNA: TGTGCCAGCAGCTTCCGGGACCCAGATGAGCAGTTCTTC. It yields the protein CASSFRDPDEQFF.

This clonotype was counted ten times or more. This sequence joins TRBV7-2 and TRBJ2-5, with 7 nucleotides matching TRBD2. Germline V gives CDR1 SGHTA, CDR2 FQGNSA. CDR3 length equals 13 residues. V shed 3 bases, J shed 5 bases, and the junction held 3 bases outside the gene matches. CDR3 amino acids: CASSFAGDETQYF. CDR3 coding DNA: TGTGCCAGCAGCTTCGCGGGGGATGAGACCCAGTACTTC.

The CDR3 reads CAWSVGSWLQPQHF. CDR3 coding DNA: TGTGCCTGGAGTGTCGGGTCCTGGTTGCAGCCCCAGCATTTT. The chain joins TRBV30 to TRBJ1-5; D is unresolved. Trimming pared 0 bases from V and 7 bases from J, leaving 13 bases between. Germline-derived CDR1 and CDR2 are GTSNPN and SVGIG (reference sequence). The CDR3 has 14 amino acids. Together with reference TRBV30 and TRBJ1-5, the CDR3 gives the full variable domain: SQTIHQWPATLVQPVGSPLSLECTVEGTSNPNLYWYRQAAGRGLQLLFYSVGIGQISSEVPQNLSASRPQDRQFILSSKKLLLSDSGFYLCAWSVGSWLQPQHFGDGTRLSIL.

In its sample, this clonotype was seen many times. The chain combines TRBV28 with TRBJ2-2; TRBD2 is a possible D gene (5 bases). Trimming stripped 2 bases from V and 4 bases from J, with 8 bases between. Per the germline V gene, CDR1 is MDHEN and CDR2 is SYDVKM. CDR3 length: 14 amino acids. The CDR3 sequence is CASSLVRGTGELFF. The CDR3 bases are TGTGCCAGCAGTTTAGTTCGGGGCACCGGGGAGCTGTTTTTT.

This clonotype was counted ten times or more. V usage is TRBV6-1 and J usage is TRBJ2-3, with 10 bases identical to TRBD2. The CDR3 sequence is 18 residues long. The J segment lost 0 bases and the V segment lost 6 bases, leaving 12 bases of the junction unmatched. Germline-derived CDR1 and CDR2 are MNHNS and SASEGT. The CDR3 nucleotides are TGTGCCAGCAGCCTTATAGCGGGAGGACCGTCTAGCACAGATACGCAGTATTTT. This gives the protein CASSLIAGGPSSTDTQYF.

The chain links TRBV5-1 to TRBJ1-2; D might be TRBD1 (6 bases). V was pared by 6 bases and J by 3 bases, with 15 bases between. The CDR3 spans 14 residues. CDR1 and CDR2 from the germline V gene are SGHRS and YFSETQ. CDR3 coding DNA: TGCGCCAGCAATATGGCAGGGGCCGACTATGGCTACACCTTC. It encodes CASNMAGADYGYTF.

At least ten counts were recorded for this clonotype. V usage is TRBV6-2 or TRBV6-3 and J usage is TRBJ2-2; 10 nucleotides match TRBD2. Losses at the gene ends were 6 bases for V and 3 bases for J; bases not matched to a gene: 4. The germline gives CDR1 MNHEY, CDR2 SVGEGT. The length of the CDR3 is 15 residues. CDR3 residues: CASSLAGDDTGELFF. CDR3 nucleotide sequence: TGTGCCAGCAGCCTAGCGGGAGATGACACCGGGGAGCTGTTTTTT.

The V gene is TRBV7-9, the J gene TRBJ1-2; TRBD1 is a possible D gene (6 bases). The CDR3 runs 15 residues. V dropped 6 bases and J dropped 7 bases, with 21 bases sitting between them. Germline values: CDR1 SEHNR, CDR2 FQNEAQ (reference sequence). The CDR3 reads CASRQSRDTSPGYTF. The CDR3, as DNA: TGTGCCAGCAGACAAAGTCGGGACACATCTCCTGGCTACACCTTC. The variable domain in full, completed from reference TRBV7-9 and TRBJ1-2, reads DTGVSQNPRHKITKRGQNVTFRCDPISEHNRLYWYRQTLGQGPEFLTYFQNEAQLEKSRLLSDRFSAERPKGSFSTLEIQRTEQGDSAMYLCASRQSRDTSPGYTFGSGTRLTVV.

This chain links TRBV12-3 or TRBV12-4 with TRBJ1-5, with a tentative D call TRBD1 (5 bases). The CDR3 loop spans 13 amino acids. V was clipped by 1 base and J by 12 bases, with 13 bases between them. The CDR3 DNA sequence: TGTGCCAGCAGTTTAGGACTCAAGGGGATCCAGCATTTT. It codes for CASSLGLKGIQHF.

The sample holds many counts of this clonotype. This chain links TRBV10-3 with TRBJ1-1, with 8 nucleotides matching TRBD1. Trimming cost V 6 bases and J 3 bases; bases outside gene matches: 6. The CDR3 length is 14 residues. Germline V gene sequence: CDR1 ENHRY, CDR2 SYGVKD. The DNA of the CDR3 is TGTGCCATCAGCCAAGGACAGGGTCACACTGAAGCTTTCTTT. This translates into CAISQGQGHTEAFF.

This clonotype has at least ten counts. The rearrangement links TRBV20-1 to TRBJ2-5; D not resolved. Germline CDR1 DFQATT, CDR2 SNEGSKA (reference sequence). The CDR3 has 12 amino acids. Between the trimmed V and J ends, which lost 1 base and 5 bases, there was a span of 8 bases. The CDR3 is CSARAMRETQYF. The DNA of the CDR3 is TGCAGTGCTAGAGCTATGCGGGAGACCCAGTACTTC.